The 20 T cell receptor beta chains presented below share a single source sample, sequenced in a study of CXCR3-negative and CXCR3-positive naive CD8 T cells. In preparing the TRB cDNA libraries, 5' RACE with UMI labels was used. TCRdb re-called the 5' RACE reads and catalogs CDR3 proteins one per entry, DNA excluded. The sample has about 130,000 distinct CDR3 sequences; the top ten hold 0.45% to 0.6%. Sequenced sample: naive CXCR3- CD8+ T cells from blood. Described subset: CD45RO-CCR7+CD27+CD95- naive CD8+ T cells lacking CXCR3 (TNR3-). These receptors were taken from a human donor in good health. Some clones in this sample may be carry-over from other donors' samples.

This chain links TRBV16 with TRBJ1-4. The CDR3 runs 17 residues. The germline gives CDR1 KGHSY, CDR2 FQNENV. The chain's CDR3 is CASSHLPWTVENEKLFF.

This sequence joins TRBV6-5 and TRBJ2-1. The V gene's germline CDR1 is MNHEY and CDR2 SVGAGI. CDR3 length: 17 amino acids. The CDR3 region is CASSQLGPGSSYNEQFF.

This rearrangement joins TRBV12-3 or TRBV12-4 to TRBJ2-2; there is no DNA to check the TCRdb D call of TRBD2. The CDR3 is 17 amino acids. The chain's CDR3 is CASSLKGLAENTGELFF.

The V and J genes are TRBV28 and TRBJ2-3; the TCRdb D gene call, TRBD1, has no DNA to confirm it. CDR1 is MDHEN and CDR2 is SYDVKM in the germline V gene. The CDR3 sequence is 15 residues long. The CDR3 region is CASSPRDTWADTQYF.

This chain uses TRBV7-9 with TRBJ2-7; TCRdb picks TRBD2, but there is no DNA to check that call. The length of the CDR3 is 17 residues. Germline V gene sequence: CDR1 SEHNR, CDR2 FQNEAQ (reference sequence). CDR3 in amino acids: CASSLPRLAGEMDEQYF.

The CDR3 loop reads CASSRGNSYEQYF. The V call is TRBV12-3 or TRBV12-4, the J call TRBJ2-7; as DNA is missing, the TRBD2 call by TCRdb cannot be tested. This CDR3 is built from 13 residues.

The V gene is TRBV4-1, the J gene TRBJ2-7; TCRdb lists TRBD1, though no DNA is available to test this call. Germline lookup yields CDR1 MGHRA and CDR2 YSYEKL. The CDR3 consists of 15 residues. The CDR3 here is CASSQDWGGEYEQYF.

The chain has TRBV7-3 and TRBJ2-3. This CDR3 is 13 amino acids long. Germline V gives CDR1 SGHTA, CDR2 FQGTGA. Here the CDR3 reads CASSLVGTDTQYF.

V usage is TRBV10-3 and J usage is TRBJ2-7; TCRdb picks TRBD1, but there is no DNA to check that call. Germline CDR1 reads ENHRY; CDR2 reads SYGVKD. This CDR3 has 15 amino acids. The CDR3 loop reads CAISDIGQSSYEQYF.

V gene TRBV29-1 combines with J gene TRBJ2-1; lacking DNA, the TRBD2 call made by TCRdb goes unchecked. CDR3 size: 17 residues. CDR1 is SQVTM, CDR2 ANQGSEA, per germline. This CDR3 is CSVDNLAGGRYTDEQFF.

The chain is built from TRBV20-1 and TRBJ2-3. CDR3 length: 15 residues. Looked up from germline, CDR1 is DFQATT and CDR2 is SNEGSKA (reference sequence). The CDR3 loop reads CSASSELSNTDTQYF.

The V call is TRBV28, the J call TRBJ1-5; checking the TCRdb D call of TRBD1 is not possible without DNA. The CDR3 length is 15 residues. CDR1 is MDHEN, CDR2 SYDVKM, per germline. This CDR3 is CASGDRDDSNQPQHF.

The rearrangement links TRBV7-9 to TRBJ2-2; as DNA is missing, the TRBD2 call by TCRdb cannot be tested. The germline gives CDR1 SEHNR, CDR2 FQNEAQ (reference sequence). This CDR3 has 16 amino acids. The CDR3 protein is CASSFPAPQDTGELFF. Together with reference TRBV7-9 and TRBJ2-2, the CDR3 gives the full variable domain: DTGVSQNPRHKITKRGQNVTFRCDPISEHNRLYWYRQTLGQGPEFLTYFQNEAQLEKSRLLSDRFSAERPKGSFSTLEIQRTEQGDSAMYLCASSFPAPQDTGELFFGEGSRLTVL.

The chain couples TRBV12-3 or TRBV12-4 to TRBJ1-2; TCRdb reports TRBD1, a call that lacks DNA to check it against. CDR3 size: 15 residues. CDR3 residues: CASSVFGQGNYGYTF.

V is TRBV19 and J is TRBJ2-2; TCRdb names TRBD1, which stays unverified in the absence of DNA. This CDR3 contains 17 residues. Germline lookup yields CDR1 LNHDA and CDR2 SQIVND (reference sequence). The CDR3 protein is CASSIGRGVTDTGELFF.

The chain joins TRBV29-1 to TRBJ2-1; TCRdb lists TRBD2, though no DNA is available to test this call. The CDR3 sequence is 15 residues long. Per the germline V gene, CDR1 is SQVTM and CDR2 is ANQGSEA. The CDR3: CSVEWLAGVPGEQFF.

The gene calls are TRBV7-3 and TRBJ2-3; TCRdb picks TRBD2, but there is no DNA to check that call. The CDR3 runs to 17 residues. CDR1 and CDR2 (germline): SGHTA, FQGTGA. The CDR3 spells CASSSTGLAGATDTQYF.

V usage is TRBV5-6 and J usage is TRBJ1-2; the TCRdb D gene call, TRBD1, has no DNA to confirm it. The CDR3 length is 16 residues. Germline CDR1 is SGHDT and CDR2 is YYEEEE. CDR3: CASSLTTGVFDYGYTF.

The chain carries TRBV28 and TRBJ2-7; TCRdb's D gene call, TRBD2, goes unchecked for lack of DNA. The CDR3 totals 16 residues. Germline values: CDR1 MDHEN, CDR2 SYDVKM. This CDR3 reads CASSQGLSSSSYEQYF. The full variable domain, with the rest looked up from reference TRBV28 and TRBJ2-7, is DVKVTQSSRYLVKRTGEKVFLECVQDMDHENMFWYRQDPGLGLRLIYFSYDVKMKEKGDIPEGYSVSREKKERFSLILESASTNQTSMYLCASSQGLSSSSYEQYFGPGTRLTVT.

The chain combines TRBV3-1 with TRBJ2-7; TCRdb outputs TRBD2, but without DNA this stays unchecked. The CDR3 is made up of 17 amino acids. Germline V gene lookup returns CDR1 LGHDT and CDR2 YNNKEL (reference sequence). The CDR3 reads CASSPRTSGVKYYEQYF.